The rows below give T cell receptor beta chains drawn from one sample of a study of T-cell reconstitution after alpha-beta-depleted transplantation in children. TCRdb re-called the PCR reads through MiXCR, storing one row per CDR3 protein. Of some 460,000 distinct CDR3 sequences detected, around 16% appear once; the ten largest clones hold approximately 28%. This sample comprised PBMCs, mostly from graft donor cells, obtained 360 days after TCRalphabeta/CD19-depleted stem cell transplant. These receptor sequences come from a boy in the first two years of life who had a stem cell transplant for Wiskott-Aldrich syndrome, so the T cells may come from the graft donor. Each CDR3 is given with its conserved first and last residue. The D gene is left open where the match is weak.

v_call	d_call	j_call	cdr3_aa
TRBV2	.	TRBJ2-4	CASSDLAGLAIAKNIQYF
TRBV15	.	TRBJ2-5	CATSRSGSRGVYQETQYF
TRBV25-1	TRBD1	TRBJ2-1	CASSAAGTGTGEQFF
TRBV7-8	TRBD1	TRBJ2-2	CASSSGPRTGHTGELFF
TRBV11-2	.	TRBJ1-2	CASSPGRYGYTF
TRBV10-3	.	TRBJ2-7	CAISRRGTYEQYF
TRBV2	TRBD2	TRBJ2-3	CASSVRTSGPSSTDTQYF
TRBV14	TRBD2	TRBJ2-1	CASSQKLAGIGFYNEQFF
TRBV24-1	TRBD1	TRBJ1-2	CATSDPTGRGDGYTF
TRBV5-1	.	TRBJ2-7	CASTLPGSSYEQYF
TRBV11-2	.	TRBJ2-7	CASSLGTAPGEQYF
TRBV5-1	.	TRBJ2-1	CASSLVRLKQFF
TRBV12-3/TRBV12-4	TRBD1	TRBJ2-1	CASTRTGGLVNEQFF
TRBV25-1	.	TRBJ2-2	CASRTKEGPPDTGELFF
TRBV24-1	TRBD1	TRBJ2-3	CATRDRSSTDTQYF
TRBV6-6	.	TRBJ2-2	CASTIRAGFFAGELFF
TRBV7-8	.	TRBJ2-7	CASSLVTGQKYF